This T cell receptor beta chain is from a study of prognosis after radiotherapy for stage I lung cancer. Study information: The study recorded squamous cell carcinoma in several patients and adenocarcinoma in some twelve.

Trimming cost V 5 bases and J 4 bases; bases outside gene matches: 5. There are 15 residues in the CDR3. Germline-derived CDR1 and CDR2 are MDHEN and SYDVKM. From genomic DNA, TCR beta CDR3 was amplified by two-round multiplex PCR. The authors ran first-round PCR with primers specific to each TRBV and TRBJ gene. The second round of PCR employed universal primers. In TCRdb, the multiplex PCR reads were re-called with MiXCR into one record per CDR3 protein. The sample lists fewer than 20,000 distinct CDR3 sequences, about a sixth occurring once. The sample holds many counts of this clonotype. The genes are TRBV28 and TRBJ2-3; 11 bases align to TRBD2. Source: PBMCs, taken before or after stereotactic body radiation therapy (not recorded which). The sequence was collected from a donor over 45 with non-small cell lung cancer. The CDR3 region has the DNA TGTGCCAGCAGTCCCGGGACTAGCGGCGCAGATACGCAGTATTTT. This gives the protein CASSPGTSGADTQYF.